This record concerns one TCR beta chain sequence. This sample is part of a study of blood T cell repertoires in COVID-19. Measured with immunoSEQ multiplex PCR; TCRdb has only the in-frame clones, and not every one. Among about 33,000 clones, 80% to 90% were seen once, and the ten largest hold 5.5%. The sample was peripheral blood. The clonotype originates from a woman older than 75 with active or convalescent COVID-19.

This CDR3 reads CASSYTGTANTGELFF. The CDR3, as DNA: TGTGCCAGCAGTTACACTGGGACAGCCAACACCGGGGAGCTGTTTTTT. V usage is TRBV6-2 or TRBV6-3 and J usage is TRBJ2-2; 7 nucleotides agree with TRBD1. Unmatched junction bases numbered 5, after V lost 2 bases and J lost 2 bases. From germline, CDR1 is MNHEY and CDR2 SVGEGT. The CDR3 is 16 residues long.